Below, 19 T cell receptor beta chains from the same sample are listed, as sequenced in a study of cytomegalovirus exposure and HLA in healthy donors. The PCR was carried out with 60 Vbeta primers and 13 Jbeta primers. Sequencing was performed with immunoSEQ multiplex PCR; in TCRdb, only in-frame clones are kept and a portion is missing. The table shows fewer than 120,000 clones, with approximately 86% occurring only once. Sequenced sample: PBMCs. The receptors were sampled from a man aged 40-49 years in good health and CMV-seronegative.

This clone showed up just once. The gene calls are TRBV7-2 and TRBJ2-3; possible D gene TRBD2, 6 bases. CDR1 and CDR2 from the germline V gene are SGHTA and FQGNSA. Trimming stripped 8 bases from V and 4 bases from J, with 13 bases between. The CDR3 runs 13 residues. CDR3 residues: CASGPSASDTQYF. CDR3 sequence (DNA): TGTGCCAGCGGGCCTAGCGCCTCAGATACGCAGTATTTT. Full variable domain (remainder filled in from reference TRBV7-2 and TRBJ2-3): GAGVSQSPSNKVTEKGKDVELRCDPISGHTALYWYRQSLGQGLEFLIYFQGNSAPDKSGLPSDRFSAERTGGSVSTLTIQRTQQEDSAVYLCASGPSASDTQYFGPGTRLTVL.

This chain joins TRBV19 and TRBJ2-7; D is perhaps TRBD2 (7 bases). V dropped 7 bases and J dropped 6 bases, with 16 bases sitting between them. This CDR3 region has 13 residues. Germline V gene sequence: CDR1 LNHDA, CDR2 SQIVND (reference sequence). Here the CDR3 reads CASTTKGGGEQYF. The CDR3 bases are TGTGCCAGTACCACCAAGGGAGGGGGCGAGCAGTACTTC. The full variable domain, in which reference TRBV19 and TRBJ2-7 provide the parts outside the CDR3, is DGGITQSPKYLFRKEGQNVTLSCEQNLNHDAMYWYRQDPGQGLRLIYYSQIVNDFQKGDIAEGYSVSREKKESFPLTVTSAQKNPTAFYLCASTTKGGGEQYFGPGTRLTVT.

The rearrangement links TRBV4-2 to TRBJ1-5; the D is unclear. Germline CDR1 LGHNA, CDR2 YNFKEQ. This CDR3 spans 13 amino acids. V was cut by 0 bases and J by 5 bases, with 5 bases left in between. CDR3 protein: CASSQDRYQPQHF. The CDR3 bases are TGTGCCAGCAGCCAAGACCGGTATCAGCCCCAGCATTTT.

This chain uses TRBV7-8 with TRBJ2-1; 13 positions match TRBD2. The germline V gene encodes CDR1 SGHVS and CDR2 FQNEAQ. The CDR3 consists of 18 residues. Losses at the gene ends were 2 bases for V and 6 bases for J; bases not matched to a gene: 10. CDR3: CASSLKRQTSGGINEQFF. CDR3 nucleotide sequence: TGTGCCAGCAGCTTAAAGAGACAGACTAGCGGGGGGATCAATGAGCAGTTCTTC.

This sequence joins TRBV7-9 and TRBJ1-1, with 8 positions matching TRBD1. Trimming removed 5 bases from V and 1 base from J; junction bases left unmatched: 6. Germline assignment: CDR1 SEHNR and CDR2 FQNEAQ (reference sequence). The length of the CDR3 is 15 residues. In nucleotides, the CDR3 is TGTGCCAGCAGCCCTGGACAGGGTTGGAACACTGAAGCTTTCTTT. It is translated as CASSPGQGWNTEAFF.

V usage is TRBV15 and J usage is TRBJ1-6; 10 nucleotides line up with TRBD1. Trimming at V came to 5 bases and at J to 5 bases, leaving 3 bases not matched to a gene. The CDR3 has 15 amino acids. Looked up from germline, CDR1 is LNHNV and CDR2 is YYDKDF (reference sequence). The CDR3 sequence is CATSGGTGDNSPLHF. As DNA, the CDR3 is TGTGCCACCAGCGGGGGGACAGGGGATAATTCACCCCTCCACTTT.

The chain combines TRBV19 with TRBJ1-3; TRBD1 matches at 9 bases. With 5 bases clipped from V and 4 bases from J, the junction kept 9 bases outside the gene matches. This CDR3 comprises 16 residues. Germline values: CDR1 LNHDA, CDR2 SQIVND (reference sequence). This CDR3 reads CASSVTGTGLGNTIYF. The CDR3 nucleotides are TGTGCCAGTAGTGTCACCGGGACAGGGCTCGGAAACACCATATATTTT.

The V gene is TRBV7-9, the J gene TRBJ1-1; 7 positions agree with TRBD1. The CDR3 has 14 residues. V lost 4 bases to trimming and J lost 4 bases; unmatched junction nucleotides: 6. CDR1 and CDR2 (germline): SEHNR, FQNEAQ (reference sequence). The CDR3 coding sequence is TGTGCCAGCAGCTGGAGACAGGGAAGCACTGAAGCTTTCTTT. Translation gives CASSWRQGSTEAFF.

The chain is built from TRBV5-1 and TRBJ2-2; D might be TRBD1 (5 bases). The V gene's germline CDR1 is SGHRS and CDR2 YFSETQ. The CDR3 contains 15 residues. V dropped 0 bases and J dropped 0 bases, with 6 bases sitting between them. The chain's CDR3 is CASSLGGANTGELFF. The CDR3 region has the DNA TGCGCCAGCAGCTTGGGGGGCGCGAACACCGGGGAGCTGTTTTTT. The variable domain in full, completed from reference TRBV5-1 and TRBJ2-2, reads KAGVTQTPRYLIKTRGQQVTLSCSPISGHRSVSWYQQTPGQGLQFLFEYFSETQRNKGNFPGRFSGRQFSNSRSEMNVSTLELGDSALYLCASSLGGANTGELFFGEGSRLTVL.

CDR3 residues: CSVADRVREAFF. The CDR3 nucleotides read TGCAGCGTGGCGGACAGGGTAAGAGAAGCTTTCTTT. The J gene is TRBJ1-1, the V gene TRBV29-1; 8 bases agree with TRBD1. J was trimmed by 8 bases and V by 6 bases; bases with no gene match: 8. Germline V gene data show CDR1 as SQVTM and CDR2 as ANQGSEA. The CDR3 has 12 amino acids.

This clone was seen a single time. The CDR3 loop reads CAISESGTWDTGELFF. Here the CDR3 DNA reads TGTGCCATCAGTGAGTCGGGGACTTGGGACACCGGGGAGCTGTTTTTT. The genes are TRBV10-3 and TRBJ2-2, with D maybe TRBD2 (6 bases). Looked up from germline, CDR1 is ENHRY and CDR2 is SYGVKD. The CDR3 is 16 amino acids. V lost 0 bases to trimming and J lost 3 bases, with 11 bases between them.

The CDR3 sequence: CASSLVGQGYNEQFF. The DNA of the CDR3 is TGTGCCAGCAGCTTAGTAGGGCAGGGTTACAATGAGCAGTTCTTC. The chain joins TRBV7-2 to TRBJ2-1; a weak D match, TRBD1 (5 bases). Trimming shortened V by 1 base and J by 4 bases, and 11 bases separated the two germline ends. The CDR3 length is 15 residues. Per germline, CDR1 SGHTA and CDR2 FQGNSA.

The J gene is TRBJ1-4, the V gene TRBV10-3, with unresolved D. There are 15 residues in the CDR3. CDR1 is ENHRY, CDR2 SYGVKD, per germline. The germline V and J ends were trimmed by 3 bases and 0 bases, with 8 bases remaining between them. CDR3 sequence: CAISDTIATNEKLFF. CDR3 nucleotides: TGTGCCATCAGTGATACAATTGCAACTAATGAAAAACTGTTTTTT.

The rearrangement links TRBV7-8 to TRBJ2-7; the match to TRBD1 covers 11 bases. V lost 4 bases and J lost 0; bases outside the gene matches: 2. CDR3 length equals 15 residues. Germline lookup yields CDR1 SGHVS and CDR2 FQNEAQ. CDR3 amino acids: CASSSGTGGSYEQYF. The CDR3 DNA follows: TGTGCCAGCAGCTCCGGGACAGGGGGCTCCTACGAGCAGTACTTC.

This chain connects TRBV18 to TRBJ2-5, with D possibly matching TRBD2 (5 bases). In germline, CDR1 is KGHSH, CDR2 LQKENI. The CDR3 has 15 amino acids. The V end was cut by 0 bases, the J end by 5 bases, with 13 bases between. CDR3 protein: CASSPPEVPWETQYF. The DNA of the CDR3 is TGTGCCAGCTCACCACCGGAGGTTCCATGGGAGACCCAGTACTTC. The full variable domain, completed using reference TRBV18 and TRBJ2-5, is NAGVMQNPRHLVRRRGQEARLRCSPMKGHSHVYWYRQLPEEGLKFMVYLQKENIIDESGMPKERFSAEFPKEGPSILRIQQVVRGDSAAYFCASSPPEVPWETQYFGPGTRLLVL.

The chain recombines TRBV28 with TRBJ1-1, with 10 bases aligning to TRBD1. This CDR3 is 15 amino acids long. V dropped 5 bases and J dropped 11; count of bases not matched to a gene: 14. Germline values: CDR1 MDHEN, CDR2 SYDVKM. The CDR3 region has the DNA TGTGCCAGCAGTGGGGGTCCCGGGACAGGGGCATCGGCTTTCTTT. It is translated as CASSGGPGTGASAFF.

CDR3 region: CASSLMGAQGGELFF. The CDR3 nucleotides are TGTGCCAGCAGCTTGATGGGGGCTCAGGGCGGGGAGCTGTTTTTT. This chain joins TRBV5-4 and TRBJ2-2; maybe TRBD1 (6 bases). Germline CDR1 and CDR2: SGHNT and YYREEE (reference sequence). This CDR3 contains 15 residues. V gave up 1 base and J gave up 7 bases, with 14 bases separating them.

The rearrangement uses TRBV7-9 and TRBJ2-7; D call uncertain. Trimming took off 4 bases at V and 9 bases at J, with 10 bases between the two ends. The CDR3 spans 11 residues. Looked up from germline, CDR1 is SEHNR and CDR2 is FQNEAQ (reference sequence). The CDR3 nucleotides read TGTGCCAGCAGCTCCGCCAGTGTGCAGTACTTC. It translates to CASSSASVQYF.

V is TRBV2 and J is TRBJ2-1, with a weak D call TRBD1 (6 bases). Trimming took off 4 bases at V and 6 bases at J, with 7 bases between the two ends. Per germline, CDR1 SNHLY and CDR2 FYNNEI. There are 12 residues in the CDR3. The CDR3 DNA sequence: TGTGCCAGCAGTGGGACAGCCAATGAGCAGTTCTTC. Amino acids: CASSGTANEQFF. The full variable domain, completed using reference TRBV2 and TRBJ2-1, is EPEVTQTPSHQVTQMGQEVILRCVPISNHLYFYWYRQILGQKVEFLVSFYNNEISEKSEIFDDQFSVERPDGSNFTLKIRSTKLEDSAMYFCASSGTANEQFFGPGTRLTVL.